This T cell receptor (beta chain) was sequenced for a study of blood T cell repertoires in COVID-19. Across the study: Sample material is recorded as cDNA or gDNA derived from T cells, B-cell-depleted T cells, or PBMCs.

Data came from immunoSEQ multiplex PCR; TCRdb stores just in-frame clones and leaves some out. This table has approximately 300,000 clones, around 86% appearing once. Comment on this clone: This same CDR3 is encoded by further DNA sequences in the sample.

Participants came from fewer than 25 US areas, aged roughly 18 to 89 years. Cohorts were determined from participant-reported clinical history. Per the germline V gene, CDR1 is SGHTA and CDR2 is FQGTGA. The CDR3 consists of 15 residues. Unmatched junction bases numbered 7, after V lost 4 bases and J lost 4 bases. The TCR comes from a man in his 60s who had recovered from COVID-19. The sample taken for sequencing was PBMCs or T cells enriched from blood (not recorded which). This sequence joins TRBV7-3 and TRBJ2-3, with 8 bases lining up with TRBD2. This CDR3 reads CASSSGLADADTQYF. DNA for the CDR3: TGTGCCAGCAGCTCTGGACTAGCCGACGCAGATACGCAGTATTTT.